The rows below give T cell receptor beta chains drawn from one sample of a study of PD-1 blockade in mismatch repair-deficient tumors. Sequencing was performed with immunoSEQ multiplex PCR; in TCRdb, only in-frame clones are kept and a portion is missing. The data contain approximately 16,000 clones, about 87% of them singletons. The specimen was PBMCs, collected less than 25 weeks after starting pembrolizumab. The receptors originated from an adult with mismatch repair-deficient cancer. CDR3s include the opening cysteine and the closing phenylalanine or tryptophan. Each record gives: D gene, J gene, V gene, clone size, CDR3 protein, CDR3 DNA. The D gene is left open where the match is weak. The size of a clone is reported for some rows only, either as once, few or many, or as a class for expanded clones.

TRBD1	TRBJ1-4	TRBV25-1	-	CASTLTGGAEKLFF	TGTGCCAGCACATTGACAGGGGGGGCTGAAAAACTGTTTTTT
TRBD2	TRBJ2-5	TRBV7-2	once	CASSLVGGLAEYQETQYF	TGTGCCAGCAGCTTAGTGGGGGGACTAGCGGAGTACCAAGAGACCCAGTACTTC
TRBD2	TRBJ2-7	TRBV7-9	-	CASSPTSGRGEQYF	TGTGCCAGCAGCCCGACTAGCGGGAGGGGTGAGCAGTACTTC
-	TRBJ2-7	TRBV7-2	-	CASSPRRDFYEQYF	TGTGCCAGCAGCCCCAGACGGGACTTCTACGAGCAGTACTTC
TRBD1	TRBJ2-7	TRBV7-2	-	CASSSDRGATYEQYF	TGTGCCAGCAGCTCGGACAGGGGGGCGACCTACGAGCAGTACTTC
-	TRBJ2-7	TRBV2	few	CASSTGRLGGEQYF	TGTGCCAGCAGTACGGGCCGGCTTGGAGGCGAGCAGTACTTC
-	TRBJ2-1	TRBV7-2	-	CASSSSGGVTYNEQFF	TGTGCCAGCAGCTCCTCAGGCGGGGTTACCTACAATGAGCAGTTCTTC
TRBD2	TRBJ2-5	TRBV4-1	-	CASSHRGTSSQETQYF	TGCGCCAGCAGCCACCGAGGGACTAGCAGCCAAGAGACCCAGTACTTC
-	TRBJ1-1	TRBV7-8	-	CASSLGQINTEAFF	TGTGCCAGCAGCTTAGGGCAGATTAACACTGAAGCTTTCTTT
-	TRBJ2-2	TRBV18	-	CASSSQRNTGELFF	TGTGCCAGCTCATCTCAGCGGAACACCGGGGAGCTGTTTTTT
-	TRBJ2-7	TRBV6-1	few	CASIPSGGAYEQYF	TGTGCCAGCATCCCCAGCGGCGGGGCCTACGAGCAGTACTTC
-	TRBJ2-7	TRBV7-6	-	CASSLEGFHEQYF	TGTGCCAGCAGCTTAGAGGGGTTCCACGAGCAGTACTTC
TRBD2	TRBJ2-1	TRBV7-8	once	CASSLARTSGPSYNEQFF	TGTGCCAGCAGCTTAGCACGGACTAGCGGGCCCTCCTACAATGAGCAGTTCTTC
TRBD2	TRBJ2-2	TRBV7-2	-	CASSSGGNTGELFF	TGTGCCAGCAGTAGCGGGGGGAACACCGGGGAGCTGTTTTTT
TRBD2	TRBJ2-5	TRBV5-4	-	CASSWASGQETQYF	TGTGCCAGCAGCTGGGCTAGCGGGCAAGAGACCCAGTACTTC
-	TRBJ2-1	TRBV6-1	once	CASSEMAESYNEQFF	TGTGCCAGCAGTGAAATGGCGGAATCCTACAATGAGCAGTTCTTC
-	TRBJ2-2	TRBV7-2	-	CASSSWTMNTGELFF	TGTGCCAGCAGCTCATGGACTATGAACACCGGGGAGCTGTTTTTT
TRBD1	TRBJ2-3	TRBV18	-	CASSQTIGTGDTDTQYF	TGTGCCAGCTCACAGACGATTGGGACAGGGGATACAGATACGCAGTATTTT
TRBD2	TRBJ2-7	TRBV19	-	CASSLGTSEWYEQYF	TGTGCCAGTAGCCTAGGGACTAGCGAGTGGTACGAGCAGTACTTC
TRBD2	TRBJ2-5	TRBV27	-	CASSLSRLAGAVQTQYF	TGTGCCAGCAGTTTATCGAGACTAGCGGGAGCTGTGCAGACCCAGTACTTC
TRBD1	TRBJ2-1	TRBV9	-	CASSVSGQGGNEQFF	TGTGCCAGCAGCGTTTCGGGACAGGGCGGCAATGAGCAGTTCTTC
TRBD2	TRBJ2-1	TRBV15	once	CATSRDSGRVSNEQFF	TGTGCCACCAGCAGAGATAGCGGGAGGGTATCCAATGAGCAGTTCTTC
-	TRBJ2-5	TRBV6-5	-	CASRTGLKEQYF	TGTGCCAGCAGAACAGGCCTAAAGGAGCAGTACTTC
-	TRBJ1-5	TRBV13	-	CASSFSPQQPQHF	TGTGCCAGCAGCTTTTCCCCACAACAGCCCCAGCATTTT
-	TRBJ2-7	TRBV10-3	-	CAISVGGQYYEQYF	TGTGCCATCAGTGTCGGGGGACAGTACTACGAGCAGTACTTC
TRBD2	TRBJ2-1	TRBV19	few	CASRGGSGETYNEQFF	TGTGCCAGTAGGGGGGGTAGCGGGGAAACCTACAATGAGCAGTTCTTC
-	TRBJ1-2	TRBV15	-	CATSRGPLSEGYTF	TGTGCCACCAGCAGAGGACCGCTCTCGGAGGGCTACACCTTC
-	TRBJ1-6	TRBV5-1	-	CASSRSTVDLGTPLHF	TGCGCCAGCAGCCGTTCGACAGTGGACCTGGGGACACCCCTCCACTTT
TRBD1	TRBJ1-4	TRBV5-1	-	CASSLGQGAEKLFF	TGCGCCAGCAGCTTAGGACAGGGGGCGGAAAAACTGTTTTTT
-	TRBJ1-1	TRBV16	-	CASSQRYRGGGTEAFF	TGTGCCAGCAGCCAACGGTATAGGGGCGGGGGCACTGAAGCTTTCTTT
-	TRBJ1-6	TRBV7-2	-	CASSLDSSHWSPLHF	TGTGCCAGCAGCTTAGACAGCTCCCACTGGTCACCCCTCCACTTT
TRBD1	TRBJ1-1	TRBV5-1	-	CASSLGQGNMNTEAFF	TGCGCCAGCAGCTTGGGACAGGGCAACATGAACACTGAAGCTTTCTTT
-	TRBJ1-1	TRBV7-9	-	CASRTRDTEAFF	TGTGCCAGCAGGACCCGGGACACTGAAGCTTTCTTT
-	TRBJ1-4	TRBV7-2	-	CASSLEGGGVDEKLFF	TGTGCCAGCAGCTTAGAGGGGGGGGGAGTGGATGAAAAACTGTTTTTT
-	TRBJ2-5	TRBV11-1	-	CASSLAKGQGKAETQYF	TGTGCCAGCAGCTTAGCGAAGGGGCAGGGTAAGGCAGAGACCCAGTACTTC
TRBD1	TRBJ1-1	TRBV10-3	-	CAISESHGTGGTEAFF	TGTGCCATCAGTGAGTCTCATGGGACAGGGGGGACTGAAGCTTTCTTT
-	TRBJ2-7	TRBV29-1	-	CSGRSNSREQYF	TGCAGCGGCCGCTCGAACTCCCGGGAGCAGTACTTC
TRBD2	TRBJ2-1	TRBV6-1	once	CASSGRGLAGGGNEQFF	TGTGCCAGCAGTGGACGGGGACTAGCGGGAGGGGGCAATGAGCAGTTCTTC
TRBD2	TRBJ2-5	TRBV7-3	few	CASSLLAEETQYF	TGTGCCAGCAGCTTACTAGCGGAAGAGACCCAGTACTTC
TRBD1	TRBJ1-2	TRBV2	-	CASSPGTGNYGYTF	TGTGCCAGCAGTCCCGGGACAGGGAACTATGGCTACACCTTC
-	TRBJ2-1	TRBV5-1	-	CASSSGTPTYNEQFF	TGCGCCAGCAGCTCCGGGACACCCACTTACAATGAGCAGTTCTTC
-	TRBJ1-2	TRBV6-1	-	CARAGEGYGYTF	TGTGCCAGGGCAGGGGAGGGCTATGGCTACACCTTC
-	TRBJ2-5	TRBV11-2	-	CASSLVGETQYF	TGTGCCAGCAGCTTAGTCGGAGAGACCCAGTACTTC
-	TRBJ2-7	TRBV5-8	-	CASTHRGLNEQYF	TGTGCCAGCACACATCGGGGATTGAACGAGCAGTACTTC
-	TRBJ1-2	TRBV5-5	-	CASSLGRGSGYTF	TGTGCCAGCAGCTTGGGCAGGGGATCTGGCTACACCTTC
-	TRBJ2-4	TRBV2	-	CASTDGKGDIQYF	TGTGCCAGCACAGACGGGAAGGGAGACATTCAGTACTTC
-	TRBJ1-5	TRBV10-3	-	CATSGQNQPQHF	TGTGCCACGTCTGGGCAAAATCAGCCCCAGCATTTT
TRBD2	TRBJ2-3	TRBV5-1	-	CASSLKWEGPDTQYF	TGCGCCAGCAGCTTGAAATGGGAGGGCCCAGATACGCAGTATTTT
-	TRBJ2-1	TRBV27	-	CASSLGSKGYNEQFF	TGTGCCAGCAGTTTAGGGAGTAAGGGCTACAATGAGCAGTTCTTC
TRBD1	TRBJ2-3	TRBV5-1	-	CASSAWTGASTDTQYF	TGCGCCAGCAGCGCCTGGACAGGCGCTAGCACAGATACGCAGTATTTT
-	TRBJ1-5	TRBV7-9	-	CASSLGTANQPQHF	TGTGCCAGCAGCTTAGGGACAGCGAATCAGCCCCAGCATTTT
-	TRBJ1-5	TRBV19	-	CASSIFPGSNQPQHF	TGTGCCAGTAGTATATTCCCCGGGAGCAATCAGCCCCAGCATTTT
-	TRBJ1-1	TRBV18	-	CASSPDQIQGLGTEAFF	TGTGCCAGCTCACCGGATCAAATTCAGGGATTAGGCACTGAAGCTTTCTTT
TRBD1	TRBJ2-2	TRBV7-2	-	CASSRGQGGTGELFF	TGTGCCAGCAGCCGGGGACAGGGGGGCACCGGGGAGCTGTTTTTT